The rows below give T cell receptor beta chains drawn from one sample of a study of type 1 regulatory T cells. TCRdb re-derived calls from the reads in MiXCR, one entry per CDR3 protein. The table includes some 100,000 distinct CDR3 sequences, roughly 30% detected once. Sequenced material: CD4+ T cells, either the whole sample or a sorted fraction (not recorded which). These receptors were obtained from a human donor in good health. Both conserved end residues are part of each CDR3. D genes are given only for firm matches. Only some rows state a clone size, as once, few, many or a class for expanded clones.

v_gene	j_gene	d_gene	abundance	CDR3aa	CDR3nt
TRBV7-6	TRBJ1-1	.	few	CASSFRDTEAFF	TGTGCCAGCAGCTTTAGGGACACTGAAGCTTTCTTT
TRBV28	TRBJ2-1	TRBD2	few	CASSMPGTSREQFF	TGTGCCAGCAGTATGCCCGGGACTAGTCGTGAGCAGTTCTTC
TRBV28	TRBJ2-3	.	few	CASSYPEGGTDTQYF	TGTGCCAGCAGCTACCCGGAGGGCGGCACAGATACGCAGTATTTT
TRBV5-1	TRBJ2-1	TRBD2	few	CASSLTTSGASSYNEQFF	TGCGCCAGCAGCTTGACGACTAGCGGGGCGAGCTCCTACAATGAGCAGTTCTTC
TRBV4-3	TRBJ2-3	.	.	CASSQVPGPRADTQYF	TGCGCCAGCAGCCAGGTCCCGGGGCCGAGGGCAGATACGCAGTATTTT
TRBV11-2	TRBJ2-1	.	few	CASSLDRGDTLLYNEQFF	TGTGCCAGCAGCTTAGATCGTGGGGACACCCTCTTATACAATGAGCAGTTCTTC
TRBV29-1	TRBJ2-7	.	few	CSVALLPSSYEQYF	TGCAGCGTTGCTCTCCTCCCAAGCTCCTACGAGCAGTACTTC
TRBV7-8	TRBJ2-5	TRBD1	once	CASSFSRTGERETQYF	TGTGCCAGCAGCTTTTCTCGGACAGGGGAGAGAGAGACCCAGTACTTC
TRBV11-2	TRBJ1-2	TRBD1	.	CASSTPTGAGYGYTF	TGTGCCAGCAGCACCCCGACAGGGGCGGGGTATGGCTACACCTTC
TRBV7-2	TRBJ2-1	TRBD2	.	CASSLGNRGRVRNEQFF	TGTGCCAGCAGCTTAGGCAACCGCGGGAGGGTTAGGAATGAGCAGTTCTTC
TRBV28	TRBJ2-3	.	.	CASGDRNTQYF	TGTGCCAGCGGCGACAGAAATACGCAGTATTTT
TRBV20-1	TRBJ2-3	.	.	CSARDTSATDTQYF	TGCAGTGCTAGAGATACTTCCGCGACGGATACGCAGTATTTT
TRBV12-3/TRBV12-4	TRBJ2-1	TRBD2	many	CASSLRGLAGGPLNEQFF	TGTGCCAGCAGCCTTCGGGGACTAGCGGGAGGCCCCCTCAATGAGCAGTTCTTC
TRBV12-3/TRBV12-4	TRBJ2-1	TRBD2	.	CASSSRLAVGGKQFF	TGTGCCAGCAGCTCGAGGCTAGCGGTCGGGGGGAAGCAGTTCTTC
TRBV7-2	TRBJ2-2	TRBD1	few	CASSTERGPGELFF	TGTGCCAGCAGCACCGAAAGGGGGCCCGGGGAGCTGTTTTTT
TRBV7-2	TRBJ2-7	TRBD1	.	CASSLSQGAVSYEQYF	TGTGCCAGCAGCCTTTCCCAGGGGGCAGTTTCCTACGAGCAGTACTTC
TRBV20-1	TRBJ1-2	.	.	CSARSASGQVNYGYTF	TGCAGTGCTAGATCAGCCTCGGGACAAGTTAACTATGGCTACACCTTC
TRBV7-6	TRBJ1-4	TRBD1	.	CASSLAGRGRVNSANEKLFF	TGTGCCAGCAGCTTAGCGGGCAGGGGGCGCGTCAATTCAGCTAATGAAAAACTGTTTTTT
TRBV6-5	TRBJ1-2	.	.	CASSRSGDLVYGYTF	TGTGCCAGCAGTCGCAGTGGGGACCTAGTCTATGGCTACACCTTC
TRBV5-1	TRBJ2-1	.	.	CASSLAVVVPHNEQFF	TGCGCCAGCAGCTTGGCCGTGGTGGTTCCACACAATGAGCAGTTCTTC
TRBV5-6	TRBJ2-1	.	.	CASSSLSSYYNEQFF	TGTGCCAGCAGCTCCCTTTCGTCCTACTACAATGAGCAGTTCTTC
TRBV7-8	TRBJ2-5	.	.	CASSLDRVRVGETQYF	TGTGCCAGCAGCTTAGATCGGGTCAGGGTGGGGGAGACCCAGTACTTC
TRBV5-1	TRBJ2-3	.	.	CASSLAGDSDTQYF	TGCGCCAGCAGCTTGGCCGGGGATTCAGATACGCAGTATTTT
TRBV11-2	TRBJ2-2	.	many	CASNSQGPGELFF	TGTGCCAGCAACAGCCAGGGTCCCGGGGAGCTGTTTTTT
TRBV5-5	TRBJ2-5	TRBD2	.	CASSSRGAGEETQYF	TGTGCCAGCAGCTCGCGGGGTGCGGGAGAAGAGACCCAGTACTTC
TRBV6-2/TRBV6-3	TRBJ2-1	TRBD2	few	CASSYSPSGNNEQFF	TGTGCCAGCAGTTACTCTCCTAGCGGGAACAACGAGCAGTTCTTC
TRBV5-1	TRBJ2-1	TRBD2	few	CASGVAGVGEQFF	TGCGCCAGCGGGGTAGCGGGAGTCGGAGAGCAGTTCTTC
TRBV20-1	TRBJ2-7	TRBD2	.	CSARDPSGTAYEQYF	TGCAGTGCTAGAGATCCTAGCGGGACGGCCTACGAGCAGTACTTC
TRBV6-5	TRBJ2-7	TRBD2	few	CASRRERSYEQYF	TGTGCCAGCAGGCGGGAGAGGAGTTACGAGCAGTACTTC
TRBV19	TRBJ2-1	.	.	CASTTRERRNEQFF	TGTGCCAGTACAACCAGGGAACGGAGGAATGAGCAGTTCTTC
TRBV2	TRBJ1-3	.	.	CASSDRSGNTIYF	TGTGCCAGCAGTGACCGCTCTGGAAACACCATATATTTT
TRBV18	TRBJ2-7	.	once	CASSSWAGTYEQYF	TGTGCCAGCTCATCGTGGGCGGGTACTTACGAGCAGTACTTC
TRBV4-1	TRBJ2-6	.	.	CASRQPGTGSSGANVLTF	TGCGCCAGCCGACAACCCGGGACGGGGAGCTCTGGGGCCAACGTCCTGACTTTC
TRBV7-9	TRBJ1-5	.	many	CASSLEGIQPQHF	TGTGCCAGCAGCTTGGAGGGTATTCAGCCCCAGCATTTT
TRBV7-2	TRBJ1-2	.	.	CASTKLTAPNYGYTF	TGTGCCAGCACCAAATTGACAGCCCCTAACTATGGCTACACCTTC
TRBV7-2	TRBJ2-1	.	.	CASSLADEQFF	TGTGCCAGCAGCTTAGCAGATGAGCAGTTCTTC
TRBV7-2	TRBJ2-7	.	.	CASSSDSPNEQYF	TGTGCCAGCAGCTCGGACAGTCCCAACGAGCAGTACTTC
TRBV20-1	TRBJ1-6	.	many	CSAVPPISYNSPLHF	TGCAGTGCTGTTCCTCCCATCTCCTATAATTCACCCCTCCACTTT
TRBV7-9	TRBJ2-7	.	many	CASSLAPGHSSYEQYF	TGTGCCAGCAGCTTGGCCCCGGGACACAGCTCCTACGAGCAGTACTTC
TRBV5-4	TRBJ1-6	.	few	CASSPRTTSSPLHF	TGTGCCAGCAGCCCGAGGACGACCAGTTCACCCCTCCACTTT
TRBV6-2/TRBV6-3	TRBJ2-7	TRBD2	.	CASRPLPGLADQGGYEQYF	TGTGCCAGCAGGCCTCTGCCGGGACTAGCGGACCAGGGGGGCTACGAGCAGTACTTC
TRBV29-1	TRBJ1-5	.	few	CSVGQGNQPQHF	TGCAGCGTTGGCCAGGGAAATCAGCCCCAGCATTTT
TRBV30	TRBJ2-1	.	many	CAWSRGGRASYNEQFF	TGTGCCTGGAGTCGCGGGGGCAGGGCGTCCTACAATGAGCAGTTCTTC
TRBV5-5	TRBJ1-1	.	.	CASSLNAEAFF	TGTGCCAGCAGCCTAAATGCTGAAGCTTTCTTT
TRBV20-1	TRBJ1-2	.	few	CSALGSNYGYTF	TGCAGTGCCCTCGGATCTAACTATGGCTACACCTTC
TRBV9	TRBJ2-2	.	once	CASSAPSGGRYTGELFF	TGTGCCAGCAGCGCCCCTTCAGGAGGGAGGTACACCGGGGAGCTGTTTTTT
TRBV3-1	TRBJ2-2	TRBD1	many	CASSLQGAIGELFF	TGTGCCAGCAGCCTACAGGGGGCGATCGGGGAGCTGTTTTTT
TRBV19	TRBJ2-7	TRBD1	.	CASSIALGQTYEQYF	TGTGCCAGTAGTATAGCCCTGGGACAGACCTACGAGCAGTACTTC
TRBV7-2	TRBJ2-6	.	.	CASSPGLTVLTF	TGTGCCAGCAGCCCAGGGTTAACCGTCCTGACTTTC
TRBV11-2	TRBJ2-1	.	.	CASSAPSSPYNEQFF	TGTGCCAGCAGCGCCCCTTCTAGCCCCTACAATGAGCAGTTCTTC
TRBV2	TRBJ1-1	TRBD1	.	CASRQGERTEAFF	TGTGCCAGCAGACAGGGGGAACGGACTGAAGCTTTCTTT
TRBV3-1	TRBJ2-1	.	.	CASSQVAGVNEQFF	TGTGCCAGCAGCCAAGTTGCCGGGGTCAATGAGCAGTTCTTC
TRBV28	TRBJ2-1	TRBD2	.	CASSFFSGLSSYNEQFF	TGTGCCAGCAGTTTCTTTAGCGGGTTAAGCTCCTACAATGAGCAGTTCTTC
TRBV7-9	TRBJ1-4	TRBD1	.	CASSLRQGATNEKLFF	TGTGCCAGCAGCTTACGACAGGGTGCAACTAATGAAAAACTGTTTTTT
TRBV20-1	TRBJ2-6	.	few	CSARLAGANVLTF	TGCAGTGCTAGACTAGCTGGGGCCAACGTCCTGACTTTC
TRBV5-4	TRBJ2-1	TRBD2	.	CASSLGTSQVNEQFF	TGTGCCAGCAGCTTGGGGACTAGTCAAGTCAATGAGCAGTTCTTC
TRBV6-2/TRBV6-3	TRBJ2-7	TRBD2	.	CASRPELASSYEQYF	TGTGCCAGCAGGCCGGAACTAGCGTCGTCCTACGAGCAGTACTTC
TRBV20-1	TRBJ2-3	TRBD2	many	CSARPGLAGVGTQYF	TGCAGTGCTAGGCCAGGACTAGCGGGAGTTGGTACGCAGTATTTT
TRBV21-1	TRBJ1-1	.	.	CASTKRSVNTEAFF	TGTGCCAGCACCAAGCGTTCAGTGAACACTGAAGCTTTCTTT
TRBV7-9	TRBJ1-4	.	few	CASTRGTNEKLFF	TGTGCCAGCACCCGCGGAACTAATGAAAAACTGTTTTTT